Described below is a single T cell receptor (beta chain) sequence and its context. Profiled with immunoSEQ multiplex PCR; TCRdb holds only in-frame clones, not every one. The sample lists about 160,000 clones, around 94% occurring once. The sample belongs to a study of T cell responses to AZD1222 COVID-19 vaccine. Germline V gene data show CDR1 as SNHLY and CDR2 as FYNNEI. Trimming at V came to 2 bases and at J to 2 bases, leaving 4 bases not matched to a gene. The CDR3 extends over 16 amino acids. This receptor was obtained from an adult in good health. Sequences were derived from peripheral blood, sampled on day 0 of AZD1222 vaccination. This sequence joins TRBV2 and TRBJ2-1; 9 nucleotides align to TRBD2. The CDR3 protein is CASSESGGPPYNEQFF. The CDR3 DNA reads TGTGCCAGCAGTGAAAGCGGGGGGCCACCCTACAATGAGCAGTTCTTC.